The rows below give T cell receptor beta chains drawn from one sample of a study of technical replicates of blood from several donors. Sequencing used immunoSEQ multiplex PCR; TCRdb keeps in-frame clones, though not all of them. The data hold approximately 93,000 clones, with 85% to 95% observed a single time. Sequences were obtained from T cells isolated from PBMCs. The receptors here all came from a human donor in good health. The CDR3 runs from the conserved cysteine through the conserved F or W. D genes are given only for firm matches. Clone size is not always given. Where it is, it says once, few, many or a class for expanded clones.

CDR3 protein: CASSEPSAGGYYEQYF; CDR3 DNA: TGTGCCAGCAGTGAACCGTCGGCGGGAGGGTACTACGAGCAGTACTTC; J gene: TRBJ2-7; V gene: TRBV2; D gene: TRBD2; clone size: .
CDR3 protein: CASSMGGGGYEQYF; CDR3 DNA: TGTGCCAGTAGTATGGGGGGGGGAGGTTACGAGCAGTACTTC; J gene: TRBJ2-7; V gene: TRBV19; D gene: TRBD2; clone size: .
CDR3 protein: CASSPGEETQYF; CDR3 DNA: TGTGCCAGCAGTCCAGGGGAGGAGACCCAGTACTTC; J gene: TRBJ2-5; V gene: TRBV6-5; D gene: .; clone size: .
CDR3 protein: CASTSAEATEAFF; CDR3 DNA: TGTGCCAGCACCAGCGCTGAGGCCACTGAAGCTTTCTTT; J gene: TRBJ1-1; V gene: TRBV6-1; D gene: .; clone size: .
CDR3 protein: CASSLSSGSTDTQYF; CDR3 DNA: TGTGCCAGCAGTTTATCTAGCGGAAGCACAGATACGCAGTATTTT; J gene: TRBJ2-3; V gene: TRBV27; D gene: .; clone size: .
CDR3 protein: CATSRSLGATDTQYF; CDR3 DNA: TGTGCCACCAGCAGATCACTAGGTGCCACAGATACGCAGTATTTT; J gene: TRBJ2-3; V gene: TRBV15; D gene: .; clone size: .
CDR3 protein: CASSLTVYSYEQYF; CDR3 DNA: TGTGCCAGCAGCCTCACAGTATACTCCTACGAGCAGTACTTC; J gene: TRBJ2-7; V gene: TRBV6-6; D gene: .; clone size: .
CDR3 protein: CAWSQPGTGRTYEQYF; CDR3 DNA: TGTGCCTGGAGTCAACCAGGGACAGGGAGGACCTACGAGCAGTACTTC; J gene: TRBJ2-7; V gene: TRBV30; D gene: TRBD1; clone size: .
CDR3 protein: CASSYRDRGSTEAFF; CDR3 DNA: TGTGCCAGCAGTTACCGGGACAGGGGGAGTACTGAAGCTTTCTTT; J gene: TRBJ1-1; V gene: TRBV6-5; D gene: TRBD1; clone size: .
CDR3 protein: CALGRGFTEAFF; CDR3 DNA: TGTGCCTTGGGCAGGGGGTTCACTGAAGCTTTCTTT; J gene: TRBJ1-1; V gene: TRBV30; D gene: TRBD1; clone size: .
CDR3 protein: CASSLFVGEFKVAFF; CDR3 DNA: TGTGCCAGCAGCTTATTTGTAGGGGAATTTAAGGTAGCTTTCTTT; J gene: TRBJ1-1; V gene: TRBV7-8; D gene: .; clone size: .
CDR3 protein: CALLLISGQATGYTF; CDR3 DNA: TGTGCCTTATTATTGATTTCAGGACAGGCTACTGGCTACACCTTC; J gene: TRBJ1-2; V gene: TRBV6-5; D gene: TRBD1; clone size: .
CDR3 protein: CASSPGNSNQPQHF; CDR3 DNA: TGCGCCAGCAGCCCAGGGAACAGCAATCAGCCCCAGCATTTT; J gene: TRBJ1-5; V gene: TRBV10-2; D gene: .; clone size: .
CDR3 protein: CASSSPGQGVFWDYGYTF; CDR3 DNA: TGTGCCAGCAGCTCCCCGGGACAGGGTGTTTTTTGGGACTATGGCTACACCTTC; J gene: TRBJ1-2; V gene: TRBV7-9; D gene: TRBD1; clone size: .
CDR3 protein: CASSPRGQGNTGELFF; CDR3 DNA: TGTGCCAGCAGTCCCCGGGGACAGGGGAACACCGGGGAGCTGTTTTTT; J gene: TRBJ2-2; V gene: TRBV27; D gene: TRBD1; clone size: .
CDR3 protein: CAITRRTGRSGNTIYF; CDR3 DNA: TGTGCCATCACCCGTCGGACAGGCCGCTCTGGAAACACCATATATTTT; J gene: TRBJ1-3; V gene: TRBV10-3; D gene: TRBD1; clone size: .
CDR3 protein: CSVAEAPKQFF; CDR3 DNA: TGCAGCGTTGCGGAGGCTCCTAAGCAGTTCTTC; J gene: TRBJ2-1; V gene: TRBV29-1; D gene: .; clone size: .
CDR3 protein: CASSETSGPYQETQYF; CDR3 DNA: TGTGCCAGCAGTGAGACTAGCGGACCCTACCAAGAGACCCAGTACTTC; J gene: TRBJ2-5; V gene: TRBV6-4; D gene: TRBD2; clone size: once
CDR3 protein: CASSLGGWGGRIRNTEAFF; CDR3 DNA: TGTGCCAGCAGCTTAGGGGGTTGGGGGGGGCGCATCAGGAACACTGAAGCTTTCTTT; J gene: TRBJ1-1; V gene: TRBV11-2; D gene: .; clone size: .
CDR3 protein: CASSWTGTAQETQYF; CDR3 DNA: TGTGCCAGCAGCTGGACTGGGACAGCTCAAGAGACCCAGTACTTC; J gene: TRBJ2-5; V gene: TRBV5-6; D gene: TRBD1; clone size: .
CDR3 protein: CASNRVVRDGYTF; CDR3 DNA: TGTGCCAGCAATCGGGTTGTGCGGGACGGCTACACCTTC; J gene: TRBJ1-2; V gene: TRBV6-1; D gene: .; clone size: .
CDR3 protein: CASSSPGGADYGYTF; CDR3 DNA: TGTGCCAGCAGTTCCCCAGGGGGCGCAGACTATGGCTACACCTTC; J gene: TRBJ1-2; V gene: TRBV28; D gene: TRBD1; clone size: .